This TCR beta chain came from a study of blood T cell repertoires in COVID-19. Study-level background: Sites across the United States, Italy and Spain contributed samples from acute and convalescent COVID-19. T cells, B-cell-depleted T cells, or PBMCs provided the cDNA or gDNA that served as material.

This CDR3 spans 15 amino acids. Germline V gene lookup returns CDR1 LNHDA and CDR2 SQIVND (reference sequence). V lost 5 bases to trimming and J lost 7 bases, with 20 bases between them. Seattle patients were enrolled while actively infected and followed longitudinally. The data were produced by immunoSEQ multiplex PCR, yet TCRdb's version contains in-frame clones alone and is incomplete. Of around 280,000 clones in the sample, roughly 89% were seen once. The sequence was obtained from a woman in her 30s with COVID-19, enrolled during active disease. This rearrangement joins TRBV19 to TRBJ1-2, with D possibly being TRBD1 (6 bases). Sequenced input: peripheral blood. In nucleotides, the CDR3 is TGTGCCAGTAGTCCCGATGGACGGCAGGGGAGTGGCTACACCTTC. It translates to CASSPDGRQGSGYTF.